A selection of T cell receptor beta chains follows, all from one sample in a study of control samples from healthy donors and cancer patients. The table came from immunoSEQ multiplex PCR; TCRdb's copy has only in-frame clones and leaves some out. The sample contains roughly 150,000 clones, around 88% of which appear only once. Sequenced: blood. The receptors shown here come from a man aged 18 to 30 in good health. Both conserved end residues are part of each CDR3. D genes are given only for firm matches. Only part of the rows carry a size: once, few, many, or a class if the clone is expanded.

V gene	J gene	D gene	clone size	CDR3 protein	CDR3 DNA
TRBV15	TRBJ1-3	-	-	CATSRRATGNTIYF	TGTGCCACCAGCCGCAGGGCAACTGGAAACACCATATATTTT
TRBV7-2	TRBJ2-2	TRBD2	-	CASTRTSGDARISGELFF	TGTGCCAGCACCCGGACTAGCGGGGACGCAAGGATCTCCGGGGAGCTGTTTTTT
TRBV5-6	TRBJ2-5	-	-	CASSSHRGEETQYF	TGTGCCAGCAGCTCCCACCGGGGAGAAGAGACCCAGTACTTC
TRBV7-2	TRBJ2-1	-	-	CASSPRTETYNEQFF	TGTGCCAGCAGCCCCAGGACAGAAACCTACAATGAGCAGTTCTTC
TRBV15	TRBJ2-7	-	-	CATSRDGHYEQYF	TGTGCCACCAGCAGAGATGGCCACTACGAGCAGTACTTC
TRBV6-5	TRBJ1-1	TRBD1	-	CASSRTGLSTEAFF	TGTGCCAGCAGTCGGACAGGGCTGAGCACTGAAGCTTTCTTT
TRBV19	TRBJ1-1	-	-	CASKGRGANTEAFF	TGTGCCAGTAAAGGCAGAGGGGCGAACACTGAAGCTTTCTTT
TRBV21-1	TRBJ2-3	-	-	CASSKVGKLLTDTQYF	TGTGCCAGCAGCAAAGTAGGAAAACTGCTCACAGATACGCAGTATTTT
TRBV27	TRBJ1-2	TRBD1	-	CASRGTSRGYGYTF	TGTGCCAGCAGGGGGACCTCCAGGGGGTATGGCTACACCTTC
TRBV9	TRBJ1-1	-	-	CASSASLEGSTEAFF	TGTGCCAGCAGCGCTTCCCTTGAGGGGAGCACTGAAGCTTTCTTT
TRBV29-1	TRBJ2-7	-	-	CSALDRPSSYEQYF	TGCAGCGCTCTGGACAGACCGAGCTCCTACGAGCAGTACTTC
TRBV12-3/TRBV12-4	TRBJ2-1	-	-	CASTRLGEQFF	TGTGCCAGCACCCGACTAGGGGAGCAGTTCTTC
TRBV12-3/TRBV12-4	TRBJ2-7	TRBD1	-	CASRWGQSNEQYF	TGTGCCAGCAGATGGGGACAGTCCAACGAGCAGTACTTC
TRBV5-4	TRBJ2-3	TRBD1	-	CATTGSTDTQYF	TGTGCCACGACAGGGAGCACAGATACGCAGTATTTT
TRBV7-2	TRBJ1-1	-	-	CASSVLPNTEAFF	TGTGCCAGCAGCGTCCTCCCTAACACTGAAGCTTTCTTT
TRBV15	TRBJ2-3	TRBD2	-	CATSREFGGGPDTQYF	TGTGCCACCAGCAGAGAATTCGGCGGGGGGCCAGATACGCAGTATTTT
TRBV18	TRBJ2-1	-	once	CASSPQTYNKQFF	TGTGCCAGCTCACCTCAAACCTACAATAAGCAGTTCTTC
TRBV7-2	TRBJ2-1	TRBD1	-	CASSLSYRGSYNEQFF	TGTGCCAGCAGCTTATCGTACAGGGGATCCTACAATGAGCAGTTCTTC
TRBV7-6	TRBJ1-1	TRBD1	-	CASSLPLGQAYGNTEAFF	TGTGCCAGCAGCTTACCCCTCGGACAGGCGTATGGGAACACTGAAGCTTTCTTT
TRBV7-8	TRBJ2-7	-	-	CASSFPPGSYEQYF	TGTGCCAGCAGCTTTCCTCCAGGGTCCTACGAGCAGTACTTC
TRBV6-6	TRBJ1-1	-	-	CASSYSPGVFF	TGTGCCAGCAGTTACTCTCCAGGGGTTTTCTTT
TRBV11-3	TRBJ1-5	TRBD1	-	CASSLEGDRGPAPQHF	TGTGCCAGCAGCTTAGAGGGCGACAGGGGGCCAGCTCCCCAGCATTTT
TRBV19	TRBJ2-7	-	-	CASSRGRGRYEQYF	TGTGCCAGTAGTAGGGGCCGGGGGAGATACGAGCAGTACTTC
TRBV4-3	TRBJ1-1	-	-	CASSQAWSTVEAFF	TGCGCCAGCAGCCAAGCGTGGAGCACGGTTGAAGCTTTCTTT
TRBV25-1	TRBJ1-5	-	-	CASSVSAASLGNQPQHF	TGTGCCAGCAGCGTGTCGGCAGCGTCCCTGGGCAATCAGCCCCAGCATTTT
TRBV27	TRBJ2-5	-	-	CASSFRGRETQYF	TGTGCCAGCAGTTTCCGCGGGCGTGAGACCCAGTACTTC
TRBV2	TRBJ2-2	-	-	CASSELRTGELFF	TGTGCCAGCAGTGAATTAAGAACCGGGGAGCTGTTTTTT
TRBV28	TRBJ2-1	TRBD2	-	CASSFFSGGYNEQFF	TGTGCCAGCAGTTTCTTTAGCGGGGGTTACAATGAGCAGTTCTTC
TRBV5-4	TRBJ2-1	-	-	CASSLRTDKYNEQFF	TGTGCCAGCAGCTTGCGGACAGACAAATACAATGAGCAGTTCTTC
TRBV7-2	TRBJ2-5	-	-	CASSLFSPVTRGEETQYF	TGTGCCAGCAGCTTATTTTCCCCCGTGACTAGAGGGGAAGAGACCCAGTACTTC